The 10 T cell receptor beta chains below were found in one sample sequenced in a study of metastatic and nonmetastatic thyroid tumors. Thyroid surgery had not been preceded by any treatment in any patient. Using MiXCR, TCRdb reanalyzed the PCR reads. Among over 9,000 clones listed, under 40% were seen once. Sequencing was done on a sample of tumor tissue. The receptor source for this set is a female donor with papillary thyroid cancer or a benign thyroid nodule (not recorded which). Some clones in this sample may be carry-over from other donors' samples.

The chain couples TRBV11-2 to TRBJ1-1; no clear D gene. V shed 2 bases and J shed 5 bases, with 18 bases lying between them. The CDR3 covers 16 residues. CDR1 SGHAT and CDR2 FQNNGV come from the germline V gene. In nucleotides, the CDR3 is TGTGCCAGCAGCTTACAACCATCTCCGTTTCGGACTGAAGCTTTCTTT. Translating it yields CASSLQPSPFRTEAFF.

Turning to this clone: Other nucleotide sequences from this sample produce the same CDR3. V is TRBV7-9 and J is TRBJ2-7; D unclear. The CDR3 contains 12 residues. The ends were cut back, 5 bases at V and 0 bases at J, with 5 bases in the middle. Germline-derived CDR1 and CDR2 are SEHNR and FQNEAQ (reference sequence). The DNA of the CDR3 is TGTGCCAGCAGCCCCACCTCCTACGAGCAGTACTTC. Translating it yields CASSPTSYEQYF. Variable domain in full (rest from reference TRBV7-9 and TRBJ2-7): DTGVSQNPRHKITKRGQNVTFRCDPISEHNRLYWYRQTLGQGPEFLTYFQNEAQLEKSRLLSDRFSAERPKGSFSTLEIQRTEQGDSAMYLCASSPTSYEQYFGPGTRLTVT.

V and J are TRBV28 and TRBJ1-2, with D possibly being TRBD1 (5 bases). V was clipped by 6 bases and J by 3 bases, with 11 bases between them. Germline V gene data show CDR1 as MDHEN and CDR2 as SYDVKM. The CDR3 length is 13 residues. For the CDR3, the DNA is TGTGCCAGCAGACCCGGGACTGACTATGGCTACACCTTC. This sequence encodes CASRPGTDYGYTF.

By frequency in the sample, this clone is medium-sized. CDR3 in DNA: TGTGCCAGCAGTCCTTTACCTGAAAATGGCTACACCTTC. Protein: CASSPLPENGYTF. This sequence joins TRBV6-1 and TRBJ1-2; D uncertain. Germline lookup yields CDR1 MNHNS and CDR2 SASEGT. Deletions cut 5 bases from V and 6 bases from J, with 13 bases between. The CDR3 runs to 13 residues.

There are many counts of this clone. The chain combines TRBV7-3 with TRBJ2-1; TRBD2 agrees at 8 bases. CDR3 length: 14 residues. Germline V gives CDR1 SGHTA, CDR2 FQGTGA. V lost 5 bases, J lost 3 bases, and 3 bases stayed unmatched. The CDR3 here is CASSTGGHYNEQFF. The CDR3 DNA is TGTGCCAGCAGCACGGGGGGGCACTACAATGAGCAGTTCTTC.

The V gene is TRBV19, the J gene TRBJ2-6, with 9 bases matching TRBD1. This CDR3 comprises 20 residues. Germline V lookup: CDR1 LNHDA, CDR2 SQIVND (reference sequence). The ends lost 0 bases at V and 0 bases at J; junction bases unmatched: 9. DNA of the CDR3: TGTGCCAGTAGTATAGAATCCGGGACAGGGCTTAACTCTGGGGCCAACGTCCTGACTTTC. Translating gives CASSIESGTGLNSGANVLTF.

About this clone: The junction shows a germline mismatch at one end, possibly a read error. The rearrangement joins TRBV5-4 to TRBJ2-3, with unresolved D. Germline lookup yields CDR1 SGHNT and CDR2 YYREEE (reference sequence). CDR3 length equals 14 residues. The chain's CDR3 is CASILAGPTDTQYF. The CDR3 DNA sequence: TGTGCCAGCATCTTGGCCGGACCCACAGATACGCAGTATTTT.

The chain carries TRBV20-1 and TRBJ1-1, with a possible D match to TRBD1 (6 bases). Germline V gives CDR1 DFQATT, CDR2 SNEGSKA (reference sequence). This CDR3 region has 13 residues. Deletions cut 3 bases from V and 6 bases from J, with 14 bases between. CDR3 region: CSASGGAGAEAFF. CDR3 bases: TGCAGTGCTAGCGGGGGCGCGGGTGCTGAAGCTTTCTTT.

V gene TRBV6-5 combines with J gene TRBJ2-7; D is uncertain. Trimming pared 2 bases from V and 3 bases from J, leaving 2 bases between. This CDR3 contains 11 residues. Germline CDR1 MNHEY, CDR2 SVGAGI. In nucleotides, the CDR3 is TGTGCCAGCAGTTACAACTACGAGCAGTACTTC. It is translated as CASSYNYEQYF.

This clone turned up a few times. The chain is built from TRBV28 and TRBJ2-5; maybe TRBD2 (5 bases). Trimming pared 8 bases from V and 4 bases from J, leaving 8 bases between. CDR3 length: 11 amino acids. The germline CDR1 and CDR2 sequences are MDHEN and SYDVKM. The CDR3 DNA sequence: TGTGCCAGCCAACTAGGAGAGACCCAGTACTTC. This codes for CASQLGETQYF.